This passage covers 15 T cell receptor beta chains from one sample sequenced in a study of T cell repertoires in cytomegalovirus infection. One entry per CDR3 protein results from TCRdb running MiXCR on the reads. Here the sample spans 100,000 to 150,000 distinct CDR3 sequences, roughly 9% being singletons. The specimen was PBMCs. These receptors were collected from a human donor in good health (CMV status not recorded). Some clones in this sample may be carry-over from other donors' samples.

This clonotype was seen a few times. J is TRBJ2-3 and V is TRBV20-1; 9 positions match TRBD2. The CDR3 is made up of 15 amino acids. Germline CDR1 reads DFQATT; CDR2 reads SNEGSKA (reference sequence). Trimming cost V 5 bases and J 3 bases; bases outside gene matches: 9. The CDR3 here is CSAPRGGGATDTQYF. CDR3 bases: TGCAGTGCTCCCCGAGGCGGGGGGGCTACAGATACGCAGTATTTT.

Many counts were recorded for this clonotype. This chain uses TRBV6-1 with TRBJ2-1; 14 bases line up with TRBD2. Germline CDR1 reads MNHNS; CDR2 reads SASEGT. Trimming took 2 bases from V and 8 from J; bases not matched to a gene: 2. CDR3 size: 15 residues. The CDR3 loop is CASSEWTSGGYEQFF. DNA of the CDR3: TGTGCCAGCAGTGAATGGACTAGCGGGGGGTATGAGCAGTTCTTC.

This clonotype has a count of ten or more. The chain recombines TRBV19 with TRBJ1-5; a weak D match, TRBD1 (5 bases). Trimming left V 4 bases short and J 2 bases short, with 15 bases between. The V gene's germline CDR1 is LNHDA and CDR2 SQIVND (reference sequence). The CDR3 loop spans 16 amino acids. This chain's CDR3 is CASSTHLGGGNQPQHF. The CDR3 bases are TGTGCCAGTAGTACCCACCTGGGAGGGGGCAATCAGCCCCAGCATTTT.

This clonotype was seen more than once but under ten times. The chain recombines TRBV28 with TRBJ2-7; perhaps TRBD2 as D (5 bases). Germline lookup yields CDR1 MDHEN and CDR2 SYDVKM. The CDR3 has 15 residues. Trimming stripped 8 bases from V and 0 bases from J, with 17 bases between. The CDR3 sequence: CASALRAAISYEQYF. CDR3 DNA sequence: TGTGCCAGCGCACTTCGAGCGGCGATCTCCTACGAGCAGTACTTC.

There are many counts of this clonotype. As DNA, the CDR3 is TGTGCCAGCAGTTTGCAGGTCGGAACAGATACGCAGTATTTT. It translates to CASSLQVGTDTQYF. The chain combines TRBV12-3 or TRBV12-4 with TRBJ2-3; D call uncertain. Trimming removed 3 bases at V and 3 bases at J, with 10 bases between. The CDR3 is 14 amino acids.

Of note for this clonotype: A read error may account for a junction end that differs from germline. This chain joins TRBV5-4 and TRBJ2-1, with 12 bases fitting TRBD2. The CDR3 has 16 residues. The germline V gene encodes CDR1 SGHNT and CDR2 YYREEE (reference sequence). CDR3 sequence (DNA): TGTGCCAGCAGCTCGCGGACTAGCGGGGACTACAATGAGCAGTCCTTC. It translates to CASSSRTSGDYNEQSF.

This clonotype was seen ten or more times. The rearrangement joins TRBV6-1 to TRBJ2-5; D is perhaps TRBD1 (5 bases). Germline V gene sequence: CDR1 MNHNS, CDR2 SASEGT. Trimming cost V 3 bases and J 4 bases, with 12 bases left between them. This CDR3 has 14 residues. The CDR3 DNA follows: TGTGCCAGCAGTGATGGCAGGGTCCGAGAGACCCAGTACTTC. As protein: CASSDGRVRETQYF.

This clonotype was seen at least ten times. V gene TRBV5-4 combines with J gene TRBJ2-1; D not resolved. CDR1 and CDR2 from the germline V gene are SGHNT and YYREEE (reference sequence). The length of the CDR3 is 13 residues. Deletions cut 2 bases from V and 4 bases from J, with 7 bases between. The CDR3 nucleotides read TGTGCCAGCAGCTTAAACAGTTACAATGAGCAGTTCTTC. This sequence encodes CASSLNSYNEQFF. Supplemented by reference TRBV5-4 and TRBJ2-1, the full variable domain reads ETGVTQSPTHLIKTRGQQVTLRCSSQSGHNTVSWYQQALGQGPQFIFQYYREEENGRGNFPPRFSGLQFPNYSSELNVNALELDDSALYLCASSLNSYNEQFFGPGTRLTVL.

This clonotype was found many times. This chain connects TRBV7-9 to TRBJ1-6; D gene ambiguous. The CDR3 runs 11 residues. The V end was cut by 5 bases, the J end by 7 bases, with 3 bases between. The germline V gene has CDR1 SEHNR and CDR2 FQNEAQ (reference sequence). The CDR3 here is CASSENSPLHF. The DNA of the CDR3 is TGTGCCAGCAGCGAGAATTCACCCCTCCACTTT.

This clonotype was counted at least ten times. The chain is built from TRBV28 and TRBJ2-7, with D maybe TRBD1 (6 bases). CDR1 MDHEN and CDR2 SYDVKM come from the germline V gene. The CDR3 totals 15 residues. Trimming left V 6 bases short and J 1 base short, with 16 bases between. CDR3 sequence reads: CASRPGQGSSYEQYF. CDR3 DNA: TGTGCCAGCAGGCCAGGGCAGGGGTCATCCTACGAGCAGTACTTC.

This clonotype was found a few times. The chain uses TRBV10-3 and TRBJ1-6, with D possibly TRBD1 on 5 matching bases. Trimming shortened V by 3 bases and J by 7 bases, and 7 bases separated the two germline ends. Germline CDR1 reads ENHRY; CDR2 reads SYGVKD. The CDR3 extends over 13 amino acids. CDR3 amino acids: CAISEGENSPLHF. CDR3 sequence (DNA): TGTGCCATCAGTGAAGGGGAAAATTCACCCCTCCACTTT.

This clonotype was seen many times. The chain links TRBV2 to TRBJ2-7; 10 bases agree with TRBD1. This CDR3 is built from 15 residues. CDR1 and CDR2 from the germline V gene are SNHLY and FYNNEI. After removal of 5 bases from V and 5 bases from J, the junction contained 9 bases not matched to a gene. Written as DNA, the CDR3 is TGTGCCAGCAGTCGAATTGGGACAGGGGTAAACGAGCAGTACTTC. This translates into CASSRIGTGVNEQYF. Full variable domain (missing parts from reference TRBV2 and TRBJ2-7): EPEVTQTPSHQVTQMGQEVILRCVPISNHLYFYWYRQILGQKVEFLVSFYNNEISEKSEIFDDQFSVERPDGSNFTLKIRSTKLEDSAMYFCASSRIGTGVNEQYFGPGTRLTVT.

V gene TRBV7-9 combines with J gene TRBJ2-3; D uncertain. Trimming pared 4 bases from V and 3 bases from J, leaving 14 bases between. This CDR3 has 15 residues. CDR1 is SEHNR and CDR2 is FQNEAQ in the germline V gene (reference sequence). The CDR3 protein is CASSSPRAQTDTQYF. DNA of the CDR3: TGTGCCAGCAGCTCCCCACGGGCCCAGACAGATACGCAGTATTTT.

This clonotype was picked up many times. This rearrangement joins TRBV20-1 to TRBJ1-2; 11 bases map to TRBD1. Germline V gene lookup returns CDR1 DFQATT and CDR2 SNEGSKA (reference sequence). The J segment lost 2 bases and the V segment lost 0 bases, leaving 5 bases of the junction unmatched. CDR3 length: 16 amino acids. The CDR3 DNA is TGCAGTGCTAGAGAGATCGGGGACAGGGGGAACTATGGCTACACCTTC. This codes for CSAREIGDRGNYGYTF.

The V gene is TRBV2, the J gene TRBJ2-5, with a possible D match to TRBD2 (7 bases). Trimming stripped 4 bases from V and 0 bases from J, with 12 bases between. The CDR3 spans 15 residues. The germline gives CDR1 SNHLY, CDR2 FYNNEI. CDR3 region: CASSAAGAYQETQYF. The CDR3 DNA sequence: TGTGCCAGCAGTGCGGCGGGGGCATACCAAGAGACCCAGTACTTC.